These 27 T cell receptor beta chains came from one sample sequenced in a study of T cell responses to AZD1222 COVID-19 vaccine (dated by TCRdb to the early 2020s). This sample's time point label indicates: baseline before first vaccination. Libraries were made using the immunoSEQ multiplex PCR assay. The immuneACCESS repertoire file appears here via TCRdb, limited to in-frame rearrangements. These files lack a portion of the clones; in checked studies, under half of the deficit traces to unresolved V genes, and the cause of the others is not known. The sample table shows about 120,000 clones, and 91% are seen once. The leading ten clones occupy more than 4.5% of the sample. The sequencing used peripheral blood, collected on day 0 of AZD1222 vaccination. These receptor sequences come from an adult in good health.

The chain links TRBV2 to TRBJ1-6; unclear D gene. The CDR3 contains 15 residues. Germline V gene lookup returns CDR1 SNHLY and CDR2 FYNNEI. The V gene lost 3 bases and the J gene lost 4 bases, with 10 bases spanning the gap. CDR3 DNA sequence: TGTGCCAGCAGTGACCGCGACCGATATAATTCACCCCTCCACTTT. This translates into CASSDRDRYNSPLHF.

CDR3 amino acids: CASGLTGGAGGYTF. The CDR3 DNA follows: TGCGCCAGCGGACTGACAGGGGGCGCCGGTGGCTACACCTTC. The chain uses TRBV5-1 and TRBJ1-2; 10 bases line up with TRBD1. Germline CDR1 and CDR2: SGHRS and YFSETQ. This CDR3 has 14 amino acids. Germline trimming cut 7 bases from V and 7 bases from J; bases unmatched to any gene: 10.

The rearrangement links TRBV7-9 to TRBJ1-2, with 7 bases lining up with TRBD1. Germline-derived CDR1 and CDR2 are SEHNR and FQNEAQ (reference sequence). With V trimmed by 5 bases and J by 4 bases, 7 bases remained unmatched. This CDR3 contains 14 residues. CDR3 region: CASSLDRAAYGYTF. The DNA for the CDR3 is TGTGCCAGCAGCCTAGACAGGGCCGCCTATGGCTACACCTTC.

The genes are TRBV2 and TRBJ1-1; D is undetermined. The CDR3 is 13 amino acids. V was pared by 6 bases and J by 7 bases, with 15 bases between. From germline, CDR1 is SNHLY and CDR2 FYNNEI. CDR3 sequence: CASSASRGYEAFF. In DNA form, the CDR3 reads TGTGCCAGCAGCGCCTCGCGAGGTTATGAAGCTTTCTTT.

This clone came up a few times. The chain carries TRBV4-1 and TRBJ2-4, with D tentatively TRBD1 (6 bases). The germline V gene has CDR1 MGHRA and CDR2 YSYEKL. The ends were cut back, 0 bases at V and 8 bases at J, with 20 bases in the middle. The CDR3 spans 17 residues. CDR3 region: CASSQEGTSPLGYIQYF. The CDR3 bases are TGCGCCAGCAGCCAAGAGGGGACAAGTCCACTAGGTTACATTCAGTACTTC.

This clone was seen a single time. CDR3 nucleotides: TGCAGCGCAAAAATCGACAGTAATACCAATCAGCCCCAGCATTTT. It translates to CSAKIDSNTNQPQHF. The chain employs TRBV29-1 and TRBJ1-5; tentative D call: TRBD1 (5 bases). CDR1 and CDR2 (germline): SQVTM, ANQGSEA. The CDR3 loop spans 15 amino acids. V lost 7 bases to trimming and J lost 3 bases, with 19 bases between them.

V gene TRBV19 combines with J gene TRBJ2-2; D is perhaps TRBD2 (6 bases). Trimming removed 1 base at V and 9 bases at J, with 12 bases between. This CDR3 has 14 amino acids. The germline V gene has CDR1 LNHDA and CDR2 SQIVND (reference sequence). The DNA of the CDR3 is TGTGCCAGTAGTATAGGGGGGGTTGTAAGGGAGCTGTTTTTT. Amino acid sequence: CASSIGGVVRELFF.

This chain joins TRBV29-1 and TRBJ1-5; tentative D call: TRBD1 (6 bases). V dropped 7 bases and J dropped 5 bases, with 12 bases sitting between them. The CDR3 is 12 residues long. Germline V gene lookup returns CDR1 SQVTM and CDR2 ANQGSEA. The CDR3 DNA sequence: TGCAGCGGTGGGGACACTGATCAGCCCCAGCATTTT. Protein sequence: CSGGDTDQPQHF. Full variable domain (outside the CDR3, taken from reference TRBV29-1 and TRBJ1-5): SAVISQKPSRDICQRGTSLTIQCQVDSQVTMMFWYRQQPGQSLTLIATANQGSEATYESGFVIDKFPISRPNLTFSTLTVSNMSPEDSSIYLCSGGDTDQPQHFGDGTRLSIL.

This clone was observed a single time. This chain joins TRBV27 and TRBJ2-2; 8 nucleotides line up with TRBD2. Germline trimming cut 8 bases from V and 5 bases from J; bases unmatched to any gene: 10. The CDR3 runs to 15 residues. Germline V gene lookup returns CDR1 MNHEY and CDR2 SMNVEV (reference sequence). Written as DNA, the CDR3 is TGTGCCAGCTGTCTCGGGGGGGCCGGGACCGGGGAGCTGTTTTTT. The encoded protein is CASCLGGAGTGELFF.

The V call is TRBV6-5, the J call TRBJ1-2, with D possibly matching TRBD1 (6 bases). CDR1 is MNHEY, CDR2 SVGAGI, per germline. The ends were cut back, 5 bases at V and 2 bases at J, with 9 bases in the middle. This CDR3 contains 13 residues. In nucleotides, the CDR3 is TGTGCCAGCAGTCGGGACAAGAACTATGGCTACACCTTC. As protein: CASSRDKNYGYTF.

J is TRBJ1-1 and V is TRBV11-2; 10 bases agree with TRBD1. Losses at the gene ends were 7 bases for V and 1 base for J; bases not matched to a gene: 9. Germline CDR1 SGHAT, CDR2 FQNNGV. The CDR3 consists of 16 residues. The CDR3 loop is CASTRDRGLPNTEAFF. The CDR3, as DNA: TGTGCCAGCACCCGGGACAGGGGTTTACCGAACACTGAAGCTTTCTTT.

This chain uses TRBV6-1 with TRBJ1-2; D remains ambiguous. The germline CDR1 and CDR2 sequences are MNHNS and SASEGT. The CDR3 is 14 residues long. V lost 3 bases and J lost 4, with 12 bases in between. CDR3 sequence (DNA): TGTGCCAGCAGTGACGGAGGCAGGATCTATGGCTACACCTTC. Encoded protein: CASSDGGRIYGYTF.

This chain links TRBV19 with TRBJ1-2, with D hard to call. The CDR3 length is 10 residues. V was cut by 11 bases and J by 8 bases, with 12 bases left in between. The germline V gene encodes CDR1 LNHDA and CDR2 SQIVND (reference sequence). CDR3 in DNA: TGTGCCTGTGGGCAAGGAGGCTACACCTTC. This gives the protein CACGQGGYTF.

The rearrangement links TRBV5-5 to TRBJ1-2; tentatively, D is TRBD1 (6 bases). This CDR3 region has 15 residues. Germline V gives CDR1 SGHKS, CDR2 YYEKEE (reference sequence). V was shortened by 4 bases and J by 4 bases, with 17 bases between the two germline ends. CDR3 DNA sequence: TGTGCCAGCAGCCGGGGCGCAGGGGAACTCTATGGCTACACCTTC. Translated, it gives CASSRGAGELYGYTF.

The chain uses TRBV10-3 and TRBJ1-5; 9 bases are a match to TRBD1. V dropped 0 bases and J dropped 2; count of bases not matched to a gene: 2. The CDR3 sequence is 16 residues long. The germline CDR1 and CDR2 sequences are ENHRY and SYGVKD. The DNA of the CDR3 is TGTGCCATCAGTGAGTCGGGACAGGGAGGCAATCAGCCCCAGCATTTT. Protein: CAISESGQGGNQPQHF.

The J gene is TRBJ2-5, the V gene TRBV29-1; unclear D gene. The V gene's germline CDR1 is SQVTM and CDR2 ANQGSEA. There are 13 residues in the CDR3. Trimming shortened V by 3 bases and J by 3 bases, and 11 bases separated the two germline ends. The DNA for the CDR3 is TGCAGCGTTGATGGCATTCGGGAAGAGACCCAGTACTTC. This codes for CSVDGIREETQYF.

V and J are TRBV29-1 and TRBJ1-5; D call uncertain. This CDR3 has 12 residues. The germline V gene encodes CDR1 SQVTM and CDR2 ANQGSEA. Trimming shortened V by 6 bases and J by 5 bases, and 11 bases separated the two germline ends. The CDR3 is CSVADQDQPQHF. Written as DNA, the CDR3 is TGCAGCGTCGCCGACCAGGATCAGCCCCAGCATTTT.

CDR3 amino acids: CASRLARSGELFF. CDR3 nucleotide sequence: TGTGCCAGTCGACTTGCCCGGAGCGGGGAGCTGTTTTTT. This rearrangement joins TRBV2 to TRBJ2-2; D unclear. The V gene lost 9 bases and the J gene lost 7 bases, with 15 bases spanning the gap. The CDR3 loop spans 13 amino acids. Per the germline V gene, CDR1 is SNHLY and CDR2 is FYNNEI.

The CDR3 sequence is CASSFLQGGVDGYTF. The CDR3 coding sequence is TGTGCCAGCAGCTTTTTGCAGGGAGGTGTGGATGGCTACACCTTC. The chain couples TRBV7-9 to TRBJ1-2; D possibly corresponds to TRBD1 (5 bases). Trimming took off 3 bases at V and 6 bases at J, with 17 bases between the two ends. CDR1 and CDR2 from the germline V gene are SEHNR and FQNEAQ (reference sequence). The length of the CDR3 is 15 residues.

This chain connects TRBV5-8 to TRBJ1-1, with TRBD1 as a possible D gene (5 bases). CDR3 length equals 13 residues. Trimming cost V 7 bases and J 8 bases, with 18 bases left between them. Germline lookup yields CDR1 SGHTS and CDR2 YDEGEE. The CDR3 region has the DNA TGTGCCAGCCTAACCGGGGCCCTCACAGAAGCTTTCTTT. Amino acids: CASLTGALTEAFF.

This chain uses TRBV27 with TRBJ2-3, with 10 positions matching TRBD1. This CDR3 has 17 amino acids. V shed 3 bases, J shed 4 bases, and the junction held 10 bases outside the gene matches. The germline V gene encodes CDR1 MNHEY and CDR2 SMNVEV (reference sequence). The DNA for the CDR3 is TGTGCCAGCAGTTTCGACAGGGGGCGCGGGCAGTCAGATACGCAGTATTTT. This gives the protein CASSFDRGRGQSDTQYF.

The CDR3 region is CASSFETVNYGYTF. CDR3 coding DNA: TGTGCCAGCAGCTTTGAGACGGTCAACTATGGCTACACCTTC. The V and J genes are TRBV7-9 and TRBJ1-2; no clear D. Trimming shortened V by 3 bases and J by 2 bases, and 10 bases separated the two germline ends. The CDR3 consists of 14 residues. Germline CDR1 is SEHNR and CDR2 is FQNEAQ (reference sequence).

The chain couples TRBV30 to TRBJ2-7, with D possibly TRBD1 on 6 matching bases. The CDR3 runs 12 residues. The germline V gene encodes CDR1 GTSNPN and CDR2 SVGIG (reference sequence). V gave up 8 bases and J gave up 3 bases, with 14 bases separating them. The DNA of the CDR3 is TGTGCCCAACAGGGACGGAACTACGAGCAGTACTTC. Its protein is CAQQGRNYEQYF.

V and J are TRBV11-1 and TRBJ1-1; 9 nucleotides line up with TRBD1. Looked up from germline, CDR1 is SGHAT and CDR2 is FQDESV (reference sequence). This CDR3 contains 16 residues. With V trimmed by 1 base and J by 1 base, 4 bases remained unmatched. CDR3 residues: CASSLGRGQGNTEAFF. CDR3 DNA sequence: TGTGCCAGCAGCTTAGGTAGGGGACAGGGGAACACTGAAGCTTTCTTT.

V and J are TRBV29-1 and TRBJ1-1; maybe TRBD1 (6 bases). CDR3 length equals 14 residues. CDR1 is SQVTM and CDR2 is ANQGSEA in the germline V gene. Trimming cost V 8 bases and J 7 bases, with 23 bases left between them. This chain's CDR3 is CSSIRRGAGSEAFF. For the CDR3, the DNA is TGCAGCTCTATACGGCGGGGGGCCGGAAGTGAAGCTTTCTTT.

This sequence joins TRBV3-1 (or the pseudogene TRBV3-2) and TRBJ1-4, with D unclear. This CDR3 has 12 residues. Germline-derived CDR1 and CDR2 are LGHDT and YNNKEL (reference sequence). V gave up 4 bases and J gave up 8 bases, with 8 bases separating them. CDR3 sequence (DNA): TGTGCCAGCAGCCGGGCCACAGAAAAACTGTTTTTT. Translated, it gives CASSRATEKLFF.

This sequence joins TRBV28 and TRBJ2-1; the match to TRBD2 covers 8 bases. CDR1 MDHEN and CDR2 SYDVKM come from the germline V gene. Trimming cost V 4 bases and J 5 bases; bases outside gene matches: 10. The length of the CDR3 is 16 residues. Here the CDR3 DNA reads TGTGCCAGCAGTTCCCCCATCAAGGGACTAGACAATGAGCAGTTCTTC. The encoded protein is CASSSPIKGLDNEQFF. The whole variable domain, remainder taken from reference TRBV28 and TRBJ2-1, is DVKVTQSSRYLVKRTGEKVFLECVQDMDHENMFWYRQDPGLGLRLIYFSYDVKMKEKGDIPEGYSVSREKKERFSLILESASTNQTSMYLCASSSPIKGLDNEQFFGPGTRLTVL.